Listed below are T cell receptor beta chains from one sample, sequenced in a study of T cell repertoires in cytomegalovirus infection. TCRdb re-called the reads through MiXCR, storing one row per CDR3 protein. The data hold some 500,000 distinct CDR3 sequences, with approximately 40% observed a single time. These receptors are not linked to any known antigen. Sequenced here: cultured PBMCs, sampled from culture after CMV antigen stimulation. All receptors come from a human donor in good health (CMV status not recorded). Some clones in this sample may be carry-over from other donors' samples. Each CDR3 is given with its conserved first and last residue. D genes are given only for firm matches. A row's size may be missing; if present it is once, few, many or a size class.

v_gene	d_gene	j_gene	abundance	CDR3nt	CDR3aa
TRBV6-6	.	TRBJ2-2	.	TGTGCCAGCAGTCGGAGGGAGGTGGGGACCGGGGAGCTGTTTTTT	CASSRREVGTGELFF
TRBV7-4	.	TRBJ1-2	.	TGTGCCAGCAGCTTTGGGGAAATTTATGGCTACACCTTC	CASSFGEIYGYTF
TRBV11-2	.	TRBJ2-2	.	TGTGCCAGCAGCTTATATCCCCAAGGTTGGGGATTACCGTCCGGGGAGCTGTTTTTT	CASSLYPQGWGLPSGELFF
TRBV11-2	TRBD2	TRBJ2-7	.	TGTGCCAGCAGCTTAATGACTAGCGGGACCGAGCAGTACTTC	CASSLMTSGTEQYF
TRBV7-8	.	TRBJ2-7	.	TGTGCCAGCAGCTTAGATCCAGCCCACGAGCAGTACTTC	CASSLDPAHEQYF
TRBV4-3	TRBD1	TRBJ1-4	.	TGCGCCAGCAGCCAGCGCCCGGGACAGGGGGTGAAGCTGTTTTTT	CASSQRPGQGVKLFF
TRBV7-6	.	TRBJ2-3	few	TGTGCCAGCAGAGTCGGGGGATATAACACAGATACGCAGTATTTT	CASRVGGYNTDTQYF
TRBV5-3	.	TRBJ2-3	.	TGTGCCAGCAGCTCAGTCGGGTTTGCAGATACGCAGTATTTT	CASSSVGFADTQYF
TRBV5-1	.	TRBJ2-2	.	TGCGCCAGCAGCCCCGGAGGAGGGGCGAACACCGGGGAGCTGTTTTTT	CASSPGGGANTGELFF
TRBV12-5	.	TRBJ2-1	.	TGTGCTAGTGGTTGGGGCCATGAGCAGTTCTTC	CASGWGHEQFF
TRBV7-2	.	TRBJ2-5	few	TGTGCCAGCAGCTTTCTAGTGGGAGTGGGAGAGACCCAGTACTTC	CASSFLVGVGETQYF
TRBV6-2/TRBV6-3	.	TRBJ2-7	.	TGTGCCAGCAGTCACTCCCCTCGGCAGTACTTC	CASSHSPRQYF
TRBV18	TRBD2	TRBJ2-5	few	TGTGCCAGCTCACCGAGCGGGATCCAGTACCAAGAGACCCAGTACTTC	CASSPSGIQYQETQYF
TRBV7-2	.	TRBJ1-6	few	TGTGCCAGCAGCTTAGCGGCAGGGCGCTTCTATAATTCACCCCTCCACTTT	CASSLAAGRFYNSPLHF
TRBV7-2	TRBD2	TRBJ2-1	.	TGTGCCAGCGGGCTGGCGGGAGGCTCCTACAATGAGCAGTTCTTC	CASGLAGGSYNEQFF
TRBV7-2	.	TRBJ2-3	.	TGTGCCAGCAGCTTACAGGGTACCCCAGATACGCAGTATTTT	CASSLQGTPDTQYF
TRBV27	.	TRBJ1-5	few	TGTGCCAGCAGTGACCTTTATCAGCCCCAGCATTTT	CASSDLYQPQHF
TRBV7-2	.	TRBJ2-1	many	TGTGCCAGCAGCTTACCCACAAGGGAGCAGTTCTTC	CASSLPTREQFF
TRBV12-3/TRBV12-4	.	TRBJ2-7	.	TGTGCCAGCAGTTTATTCAGTGACGGCTACGAGCAGTACTTC	CASSLFSDGYEQYF
TRBV10-3	.	TRBJ1-6	.	TGTGCCATCAGTGAGTCCGCGGAGTTAGGGTCACCCCTCCACTTT	CAISESAELGSPLHF
TRBV28	.	TRBJ1-1	.	TGTGCCTGCAAAGGGGGGGGTATGGAGGAAGCTTTCTTT	CACKGGGMEEAFF
TRBV11-1	.	TRBJ2-7	.	TGTGCCAGCAGCTTGATCGGGGTCGCTACTTACGAGCAGTACTTC	CASSLIGVATYEQYF
TRBV7-2	.	TRBJ2-1	many	TGTGCCAGCAGCTTAGCGGGGGGCCCGAGCTCCTACAATGAGCAGTTCTTC	CASSLAGGPSSYNEQFF
TRBV11-2	.	TRBJ1-4	.	TGTGCCAGCAGCTCCCGTACGGGGACCGGCGATGAAAAACTGTTTTTT	CASSSRTGTGDEKLFF
TRBV18	.	TRBJ2-5	.	TGTGCCAGCTCACCACCCCCGGGGCAAGAGACCCAGTACTTC	CASSPPPGQETQYF
TRBV12-5	.	TRBJ1-1	.	TGTGCTAGTAGGAGCCCGGGGGACACTGAAGCTTTCTTT	CASRSPGDTEAFF
TRBV2	.	TRBJ1-5	many	TGTGCCAGCAGTGGTGCTCGATCCAATCAGCCCCAGCATTTT	CASSGARSNQPQHF
TRBV27	TRBD1	TRBJ2-2	few	TGTGCCAGCAGTTTAAAGGCAGGGGGACCCACCGGGGAGCTGTTTTTT	CASSLKAGGPTGELFF
TRBV11-2	.	TRBJ1-1	once	TGTGCCAGCAGCCCACATGTGGGGTCTTCTGAAGCTTTCTTT	CASSPHVGSSEAFF
TRBV19	TRBD1	TRBJ1-5	.	TGTGCCAGTAGTGTCGGGACAGGAATCAATCAGCCCCAGCATTTT	CASSVGTGINQPQHF
TRBV20-1	TRBD2	TRBJ2-3	.	TGCAGCCCCTCGTCAGCTAGCGGGAGGGCCGGGTTAGATACGCAGTATTTT	CSPSSASGRAGLDTQYF
TRBV12-3/TRBV12-4	TRBD1	TRBJ2-3	few	TGTGCCAGCAACCACCCACCGGGACAGGTCACAGATACGCAGTATTTT	CASNHPPGQVTDTQYF
TRBV10-3	TRBD2	TRBJ2-3	few	TGTGCCATATCGGCTAGCGGGCCCGCAGATACGCAGTATTTT	CAISASGPADTQYF